This T cell receptor beta chain was retrieved from a study of blood T cell repertoires in COVID-19. Study overall: Researchers got acute and convalescent COVID-19 samples from the United States, Italy and Spain. T cells, B-cell-depleted T cells, or PBMCs provided the cDNA or gDNA that served as material.

This CDR3 comprises 12 residues. CDR1 and CDR2 (germline): MNHEY, SVGAGI. V lost 4 bases to trimming and J lost 7 bases, with 5 bases between them. Original analysis: Reference gene primer amplification gave estimated nucleated cell counts. TCRdb's table, derived via immunoSEQ multiplex PCR, lists solely in-frame clones and lacks some. V, J and clone size are taken as reported in that table, and D and trimming were inferred from the DNA itself. The data hold approximately 400,000 clones, with 70% to 90% observed a single time. This clonotype originated in a man aged 30 to 45 who had recovered from COVID-19. Sample: PBMCs or T cells enriched from blood (not recorded which). The chain combines TRBV6-5 with TRBJ1-6, with D unresolved. CDR3 nucleotides: TGTGCCAGCAGTTTCTTAAATTCACCCCTCCACTTT. Translated: CASSFLNSPLHF.